Listed below are T cell receptor beta chains from one sample, sequenced in a study of blood T cells in healthy people across ages. TCRdb re-derived calls from the 5' RACE reads in MiXCR, one entry per CDR3 protein. The sample records about 1.5 million distinct CDR3 sequences, approximately 42% being singletons. The source material was blood. The receptor set was obtained from a woman between 18 and 30 years old in good health. The CDR3 runs from the conserved cysteine through the conserved F or W. D genes are given only for firm matches. Expanded clones are given a class, and other clones once, few, many or no size at all.

>NA|15|TRBJ2-7|TRBV4-1|TRBD2
CASSHLAGTYNEQYF
TGCGCCAGCAGCCACTTAGCGGGGACCTACAATGAGCAGTACTTC
>few|18|TRBJ2-2|TRBV7-2|NA
CASSLALGTSLNTGELFF
TGTGCCAGCAGCTTAGCCCTCGGGACATCTTTGAACACCGGGGAGCTGTTTTTT
>NA|15|TRBJ1-5|TRBV7-2|NA
CASSLSAAANQPQHF
TGTGCCAGCAGCTTATCGGCGGCTGCCAATCAGCCCCAGCATTTT
>NA|15|TRBJ2-7|TRBV6-2/TRBV6-3|NA
CASSLQSSLYNEQYF
TGTGCCAGCAGCCTTCAAAGTTCCCTCTACAATGAGCAGTACTTC
>NA|14|TRBJ2-1|TRBV5-1|NA
CASSLYLADNEQFF
TGCGCCAGCAGCTTGTATTTAGCCGACAATGAGCAGTTCTTC
>many|14|TRBJ2-3|TRBV5-6|NA
CASSLAPSTDTQYF
TGTGCCAGCAGCTTGGCCCCTAGCACAGATACGCAGTATTTT
>once|15|TRBJ2-7|TRBV20-1|NA
CSARDLSGGAYEQYF
TGCAGTGCTAGAGATCTATCCGGGGGCGCGTACGAGCAGTACTTC
>NA|18|TRBJ2-4|TRBV7-2|NA
CASSLGWRASLAKNIQYF
TGTGCCAGCAGCCTAGGGTGGAGGGCCAGCCTAGCCAAAAACATTCAGTACTTC
>many|13|TRBJ2-3|TRBV7-2|TRBD1
CASSLDRPDTQYF
TGTGCCAGCAGCTTGGACAGGCCAGATACGCAGTATTTT
>NA|15|TRBJ2-2|TRBV9|NA
CASSVERSNTGELFF
TGTGCCAGCAGCGTAGAAAGGTCGAACACCGGGGAGCTGTTTTTT
>NA|15|TRBJ2-1|TRBV12-3/TRBV12-4|NA
CASSPGTLPGNEQFF
TGTGCCAGCAGTCCCGGGACACTTCCTGGCAATGAGCAGTTCTTC
>NA|15|TRBJ2-1|TRBV12-3/TRBV12-4|TRBD2
CASTSSGASYNEQFF
TGTGCCAGCACCTCTAGCGGGGCTTCTTACAATGAGCAGTTCTTC
>few|15|TRBJ2-7|TRBV15|NA
CATSRDSNGYYEQYF
TGTGCCACCAGCAGAGATTCGAACGGATACTACGAGCAGTACTTC
>few|12|TRBJ2-7|TRBV7-9|NA
CASSPLKGEQYF
TGTGCCAGCAGCCCCCTGAAAGGCGAGCAGTACTTC
>few|15|TRBJ1-6|TRBV2|TRBD1
CASTQGAQYNSPLHF
TGTGCCAGCACACAGGGGGCGCAGTATAATTCACCCCTCCACTTT
>NA|15|TRBJ2-7|TRBV29-1|NA
CSVETRQQDRYEQYF
TGCAGCGTTGAGACCCGACAACAGGATCGTTACGAGCAGTACTTC
>few|17|TRBJ1-5|TRBV15|TRBD1
CATSLRQGARRTQPQHF
TGTGCCACCAGCCTTAGACAGGGGGCGAGGCGTACTCAGCCCCAGCATTTT
>few|16|TRBJ2-1|TRBV12-3/TRBV12-4|TRBD2
CASSLGTRLYYNEQFF
TGTGCCAGCAGTTTGGGGACTAGGCTTTACTACAATGAGCAGTTCTTC
>NA|14|TRBJ1-1|TRBV20-1|NA
CSARGGVMNTEAFF
TGCAGTGCTAGAGGGGGGGTCATGAACACTGAAGCTTTCTTT
>NA|16|TRBJ2-7|TRBV6-5|NA
CASSYSSGSSSYEQYF
TGTGCCAGCAGTTACTCGAGTGGTTCAAGCTCCTACGAGCAGTACTTC
>many|13|TRBJ2-7|TRBV2|TRBD1
CASRETGAYEQYF
TGTGCCAGCAGAGAGACAGGGGCCTACGAGCAGTACTTC
>once|12|TRBJ2-5|TRBV29-1|TRBD1
CSDEQGSNEQYF
TGCAGCGACGAACAGGGGTCCAATGAGCAGTACTTC
>NA|15|TRBJ2-1|TRBV20-1|NA
CSARRWTRGNNEQFF
TGCAGTGCTAGACGCTGGACCCGCGGAAACAATGAGCAGTTCTTC
>few|13|TRBJ2-6|TRBV9|NA
CASSVGTDNVLTF
TGTGCCAGCAGCGTAGGGACTGACAACGTCCTGACTTTC
>NA|14|TRBJ1-1|TRBV20-1|NA
CSARDQGVDTEAFF
TGCAGTGCTAGAGATCAAGGGGTGGACACTGAAGCTTTCTTT
>few|16|TRBJ1-1|TRBV7-2|TRBD1
CASSLVAGGKNTEAFF
TGTGCCAGCAGCTTAGTGGCAGGGGGCAAGAACACTGAAGCTTTCTTT
>few|17|TRBJ1-5|TRBV27|TRBD1
CASSLSVPRGQSQPQHF
TGTGCCAGCAGTTTATCGGTTCCCAGGGGGCAGAGTCAGCCCCAGCATTTT
>few|17|TRBJ1-1|TRBV12-3/TRBV12-4|TRBD1
CASSPGTGGRMNTEAFF
TGTGCCAGCAGTCCGGGGACAGGGGGAAGGATGAACACTGAAGCTTTCTTT
>NA|11|TRBJ2-3|TRBV20-1|NA
CSEGRTDTQYF
TGCAGTGAAGGTCGCACAGATACGCAGTATTTT
>once|12|TRBJ1-2|TRBV29-1|NA
CSVGSRGGGYTF
TGCAGCGTTGGGAGCAGGGGAGGAGGCTACACCTTC
>NA|14|TRBJ2-2|TRBV4-3|NA
CASSQDPLTGELFF
TGCGCCAGCAGCCAAGATCCCCTCACCGGGGAGCTGTTTTTT
>NA|15|TRBJ2-3|TRBV7-2|TRBD2
CASRLLAGGTDTQYF
TGTGCCAGCAGGTTGCTAGCGGGAGGCACAGATACGCAGTATTTT
>NA|16|TRBJ2-3|TRBV7-9|TRBD2
CASSLSERGRADTQYF
TGTGCCAGCAGCTTGTCCGAGCGGGGGCGCGCAGATACGCAGTATTTT
>few|14|TRBJ1-1|TRBV6-5|TRBD1
CASRIQGGGTEAFF
TGTGCCAGCAGGATACAGGGGGGAGGCACTGAAGCTTTCTTT
>NA|14|TRBJ2-1|TRBV20-1|NA
CSASTGRLKDEQFF
TGCAGTGCTAGCACCGGACGACTTAAGGATGAGCAGTTCTTC
>NA|13|TRBJ2-3|TRBV6-5|NA
CASSDTRTDTQYF
TGTGCCAGCAGTGACACTAGAACAGATACGCAGTATTTT
>NA|13|TRBJ2-5|TRBV6-1|NA
CATDKRGKETQYF
TGTGCCACCGATAAAAGGGGGAAAGAGACCCAGTACTTC
>NA|13|TRBJ1-1|TRBV10-2|NA
CASSEVTATQAFF
TGCGCCAGCAGTGAAGTAACAGCTACACAAGCTTTCTTT
>NA|18|TRBJ1-6|TRBV7-8|NA
CASSLARLSPGGNSPLHF
TGTGCCAGCAGCTTAGCCCGCCTTAGTCCGGGCGGAAATTCACCCCTCCACTTT
>NA|15|TRBJ1-2|TRBV7-2|NA
CASSDTNQLNYGYTF
TGTGCCAGCAGCGATACAAATCAGTTAAACTATGGCTACACCTTC
>NA|16|TRBJ1-5|TRBV19|NA
CASSIAAGMWNQPQHF
TGTGCCAGTAGTATAGCCGCAGGTATGTGGAATCAGCCCCAGCATTTT
>NA|17|TRBJ1-4|TRBV5-5|NA
CASSYIQGASTNEKLFF
TGTGCCAGCAGCTATATCCAGGGAGCCTCAACTAATGAAAAACTGTTTTTT
>NA|16|TRBJ2-7|TRBV7-8|TRBD2
CASSRVGGLDTYEQYF
TGTGCCAGCAGCCGGGTTGGGGGACTAGATACCTACGAGCAGTACTTC
>NA|15|TRBJ1-2|TRBV4-3|TRBD1
CASSQKRDRVSGYTF
TGCGCCAGCAGCCAAAAGCGGGACAGGGTATCCGGCTACACCTTC
>NA|17|TRBJ2-1|TRBV25-1|NA
CASSDWTGDSSYNEQFF
TGTGCCAGCAGTGACTGGACTGGGGATAGCTCCTACAATGAGCAGTTCTTC
>few|14|TRBJ1-1|TRBV7-9|NA
CASSLAGRGFEAFF
TGTGCCAGCAGCTTAGCCGGGAGGGGATTTGAAGCTTTCTTT